These 11 T cell receptor beta chains were sequenced from one sample in a study of CD8+CD57+ T cells in acquired aplastic anemia. For CDR3 and TCR beta VDJ profiling, genomic DNA was the template used. From the reads, TCRdb called clonotypes with MiXCR, one entry per CDR3 protein. The table lists 250,000 to 300,000 distinct CDR3 sequences, 50% to 70% of them singletons. Sequencing was carried out using sorted CD4+, CD8+, or CD8+CD57+ T cells (not recorded which) from PBMCs. The receptors originated from a human donor with severe aplastic anemia or a healthy control (not recorded which).

This clonotype has more than one count but fewer than ten. A much larger clone sits a single nucleotide away, making a read error possible. This CDR3 is missing its conserved last phenylalanine or tryptophan, likely due to a read error. The gene calls are TRBV6-2 or TRBV6-3 and TRBJ1-4; 8 nucleotides match TRBD1. The germline V gene has CDR1 MNHEY and CDR2 SVGEGT. The CDR3 extends over 14 amino acids. Germline trimming cut 6 bases from V and 5 bases from J; bases unmatched to any gene: 5. For the CDR3, the DNA is TGTGCCAGCAGCCCCGGACAGGGCAATGAAAAACTGTTTTAT. Residues: CASSPGQGNEKLFY.

The chain employs TRBV29-1 and TRBJ2-7; D unresolved. Germline-derived CDR1 and CDR2 are SQVTM and ANQGSEA. The CDR3 extends over 11 amino acids. V dropped 6 bases and J dropped 2 bases, with 8 bases sitting between them. CDR3 in amino acids: CSVKRAYEQYF. CDR3 coding DNA: TGCAGCGTGAAACGGGCCTACGAGCAGTACTTC.

With regard to this clonotype: A much larger clone differs from this one at a single base, so this may be a read error. The V call is TRBV9, the J call TRBJ1-5; tentative D call: TRBD1 (6 bases). The germline gives CDR1 SGDLS, CDR2 YYNGEE. V was cut by 3 bases and J by 5 bases, with 15 bases left in between. CDR3 size: 15 residues. CDR3 bases: TGTGCCAGCAGCGCGGGGGGGGGGGGCGATCAGCCCCAGCATTTT. The encoded protein is CASSAGGGGDQPQHF.

V gene TRBV19 combines with J gene TRBJ1-5; D is perhaps TRBD1 (6 bases). CDR3 length: 12 residues. V lost 5 bases and J 11 bases, leaving 13 bases between the germline ends. Germline V gene data show CDR1 as LNHDA and CDR2 as SQIVND (reference sequence). The CDR3 loop reads CASSLQGWTQHF. The CDR3, as DNA: TGTGCCAGTAGTCTACAGGGTTGGACCCAGCATTTT.

The chain links TRBV20-1 to TRBJ1-6; 9 nucleotides align to TRBD1. The CDR3 contains 15 residues. Germline V gives CDR1 DFQATT, CDR2 SNEGSKA (reference sequence). Germline trimming cut 6 bases from V and 1 base from J; bases unmatched to any gene: 4. The CDR3 region is CSARQGVSYNSPLHF. Written as DNA, the CDR3 is TGCAGTGCCCGACAGGGGGTGTCCTATAATTCACCCCTCCACTTT.

The rearrangement joins TRBV7-9 to TRBJ2-7, with 9 nucleotides matching TRBD2. This CDR3 contains 15 residues. V was clipped by 5 bases and J by 0 bases; unmatched bases: 5. Germline CDR1 SEHNR, CDR2 FQNEAQ (reference sequence). The CDR3 sequence: CASSHRGRGSYEQYF. Written as DNA, the CDR3 is TGTGCCAGCAGCCACCGCGGGAGGGGCTCCTACGAGCAGTACTTC.

This clonotype has a count of ten or more. The CDR3 spells CSARGTGSYEQYF. CDR3 sequence (DNA): TGCAGTGCTAGAGGGACAGGTTCCTACGAGCAGTACTTC. The rearrangement joins TRBV20-1 to TRBJ2-7; 7 nucleotides agree with TRBD1. The CDR3 has 13 amino acids. Germline values: CDR1 DFQATT, CDR2 SNEGSKA (reference sequence). J gave up 1 base and V 1 base, and 1 base lay outside the gene matches.

CDR3 loop: CSGTPGHSTDTQYF. CDR3 in DNA: TGCAGCGGAACACCGGGCCATTCCACAGATACGCAGTATTTT. V and J are TRBV29-1 and TRBJ2-3, with D unclear. Trimming pared 7 bases from V and 2 bases from J, leaving 16 bases between. The germline CDR1 and CDR2 sequences are SQVTM and ANQGSEA. The CDR3 has 14 amino acids.

This clonotype has only a few counts. The chain has TRBV7-2 and TRBJ2-3; D unclear. Trimming shortened V by 1 base and J by 0 bases, and 5 bases separated the two germline ends. The CDR3 is made up of 14 amino acids. Germline lookup yields CDR1 SGHTA and CDR2 FQGNSA. CDR3 nucleotides: TGTGCCAGCAGCTTAGAATATAGCACAGATACGCAGTATTTT. Translating it yields CASSLEYSTDTQYF.

This clonotype was recorded many times. The rearrangement uses TRBV20-1 and TRBJ2-7, with 10 bases that match TRBD2. The CDR3 is 13 amino acids. Unmatched junction bases numbered 2, after V lost 1 base and J lost 5 bases. CDR1 and CDR2 (germline): DFQATT, SNEGSKA (reference sequence). In DNA, the CDR3 is TGCAGTGCTAGAGTAGCGGGGGGCGACGAGCAGTACTTC. Amino acids: CSARVAGGDEQYF.

The chain couples TRBV20-1 to TRBJ1-6; 8 nucleotides align to TRBD1. The CDR3 spans 15 residues. Germline CDR1 and CDR2: DFQATT and SNEGSKA (reference sequence). Trimming at V came to 5 bases and at J to 3 bases, leaving 6 bases not matched to a gene. CDR3 residues: CSAVRQGSYNSPLHF. In DNA form, the CDR3 reads TGCAGTGCTGTCCGACAGGGGAGCTATAATTCACCCCTCCACTTT.